This TCR beta chain was observed in a study of T cell responses to AZD1222 COVID-19 vaccine. Profiled with immunoSEQ multiplex PCR; TCRdb holds only in-frame clones, not every one. The sample has more than 75,000 clones; about 90% are singletons. The CDR3 has 15 amino acids. Germline assignment: CDR1 SGDLS and CDR2 YYNGEE. After removal of 0 bases from V and 10 bases from J, the junction contained 6 bases not matched to a gene. The origin of this receptor is an adult in good health. The starting material was peripheral blood, obtained on day 0 of AZD1222 vaccination. This chain joins TRBV9 and TRBJ2-1, with 11 nucleotides matching TRBD2. The CDR3 is CASSVATSGGEEQFF. CDR3 DNA sequence: TGTGCCAGCAGCGTAGCAACTAGCGGGGGAGAGGAGCAGTTCTTC.